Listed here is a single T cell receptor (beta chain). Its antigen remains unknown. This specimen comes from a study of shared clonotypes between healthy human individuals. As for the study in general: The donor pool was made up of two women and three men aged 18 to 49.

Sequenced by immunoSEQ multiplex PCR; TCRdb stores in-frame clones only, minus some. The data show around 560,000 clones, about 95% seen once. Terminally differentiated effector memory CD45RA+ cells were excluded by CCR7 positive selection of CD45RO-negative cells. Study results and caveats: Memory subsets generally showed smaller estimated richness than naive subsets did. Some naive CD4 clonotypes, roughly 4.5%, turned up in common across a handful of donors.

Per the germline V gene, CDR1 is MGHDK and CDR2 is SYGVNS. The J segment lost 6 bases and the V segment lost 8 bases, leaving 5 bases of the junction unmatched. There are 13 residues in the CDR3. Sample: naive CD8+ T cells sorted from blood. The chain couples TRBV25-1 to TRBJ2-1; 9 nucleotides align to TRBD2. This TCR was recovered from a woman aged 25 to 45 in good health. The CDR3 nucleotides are TGTGCCAGCGAGATTAGCGGGAGCAATGAGCAGTTCTTC. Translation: CASEISGSNEQFF.